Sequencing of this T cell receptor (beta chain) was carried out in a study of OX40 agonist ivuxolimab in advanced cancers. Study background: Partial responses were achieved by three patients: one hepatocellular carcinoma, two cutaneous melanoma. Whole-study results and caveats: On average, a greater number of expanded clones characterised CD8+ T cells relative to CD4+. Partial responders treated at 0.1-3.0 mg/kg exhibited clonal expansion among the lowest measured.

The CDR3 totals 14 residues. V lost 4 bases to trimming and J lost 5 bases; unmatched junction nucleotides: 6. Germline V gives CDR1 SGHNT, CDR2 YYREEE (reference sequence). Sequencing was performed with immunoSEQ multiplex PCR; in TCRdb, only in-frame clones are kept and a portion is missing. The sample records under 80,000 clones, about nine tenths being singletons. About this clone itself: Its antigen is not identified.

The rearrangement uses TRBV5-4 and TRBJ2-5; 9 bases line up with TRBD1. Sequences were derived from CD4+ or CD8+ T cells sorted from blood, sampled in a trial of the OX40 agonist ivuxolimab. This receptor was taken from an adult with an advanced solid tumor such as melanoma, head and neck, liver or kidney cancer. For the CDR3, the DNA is TGTGCCAGCAGCAGAAGGACAGGGGAGGAGACCCAGTACTTC. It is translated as CASSRRTGEETQYF.